This TCR beta chain stems from a study of T cells in Graves' hyperthyroidism and ophthalmopathy. Study outcomes and limitations: The model made its ophthalmopathy prediction, and onset followed a median approximately six months later.

This clonotype was observed many times. Its antigen is undetermined. J lost 4 bases, V lost 6 bases, and 6 bases had no gene match. The germline V gene encodes CDR1 MNHNS and CDR2 SASEGT. The CDR3 runs 14 residues. TCR beta CDR3 sequences were amplified from RNA transcripts. Using the HTBI primer set, a first-round RT-PCR was run on the TCR CDR3. TCRdb fed the multiplex PCR reads into MiXCR, producing one record per CDR3 protein. The profile covers some 500,000 distinct CDR3 sequences, with 15% to 20% appearing a single time and less than 30% taken by the ten largest. A NOSPECS grade of at least 4, a Clinical Activity Score of at least 3 and duration under 3 months were recorded in ophthalmopathy patients. Patients showing uncontrolled infection, other autoimmune disease, pregnancy or lactation were ineligible. Orbital computed tomography, thyroid ultrasound, serum thyroxine and TRAb, and clinical symptoms together informed the diagnoses.

Sample: blood. The chain recombines TRBV6-1 with TRBJ1-2, with 9 positions matching TRBD1. This TCR was recovered from a woman aged 25-40 years with Graves' ophthalmopathy. The CDR3 sequence: CASRNRGRAYGYTF. DNA for the CDR3: TGTGCCAGCAGAAACAGGGGGCGCGCCTATGGCTACACCTTC.